This TCR beta chain comes out of a study of control samples from healthy donors and cancer patients. The CDR3 loop spans 15 amino acids. Looked up from germline, CDR1 is SGHDT and CDR2 is YYEEEE. The J segment lost 8 bases and the V segment lost 4 bases, leaving 12 bases of the junction unmatched. Measured with immunoSEQ multiplex PCR; TCRdb has only the in-frame clones, and not every one. The sample includes some 67,000 clones, under 90% seen only once; the top ten take around a fifth. Sequencing input: PBMCs. The chain employs TRBV5-6 and TRBJ1-2; 9 positions match TRBD1. This sequence originates from a man aged 55 to 70 with lung cancer. CDR3 bases: TGTGCCAGCAGCCCTTGGGACAGGGAAGACGTCGGCTACACCTTC. Translation gives CASSPWDREDVGYTF.